A single T cell receptor (beta chain) is shown here with its context. These data come from a study of T cell responses to AZD1222 COVID-19 vaccine. The CDR3 extends over 15 amino acids. The V segment lost 0 bases and the J segment 4 bases; nucleotides outside the gene matches: 4. Germline loops: CDR1 SGHNT, CDR2 YYREEE (reference sequence). Only in-frame clones appear in the TCRdb table, and some are missing; sequencing was by immunoSEQ multiplex PCR. Of around 84,000 clones in the sample, roughly 83% are singletons; the top ten hold 8.5% to 9%. The clonotype was recovered from an adult in good health. The chain is built from TRBV5-4 and TRBJ2-1; TRBD2 agrees at 7 bases. The specimen was peripheral blood, collected on day 0 of AZD1222 vaccination. The CDR3 here is CASSLARTSYNEQFF. The CDR3 region has the DNA TGTGCCAGCAGCTTGGCCCGGACTAGTTACAATGAGCAGTTCTTC.